Sequencing of this TCR beta chain was carried out in a study of blood T cell repertoires in COVID-19. Study summary: COVID-19 samples from acute and convalescent phases originated in the United States, Italy and Spain. In each case, the material was cDNA or gDNA derived from T cells, B-cell-depleted T cells, or PBMCs.

As handled by the study authors: By means of reference gene primer amplification, nucleated cell counts were estimated. Assay used: immunoSEQ multiplex PCR; TCRdb lists only in-frame clones, some missing. V and J calls and clone size are those listed in that table; D and trimming were worked out from the DNA. The sample consists of over 85,000 clones, nearly 90% of them appearing once. This clone was found once. The sample was peripheral blood. The receptor's source is a man aged 50 to 60 with active COVID-19.

CDR3 loop: CASSLDGGRQETQYF. In DNA form, the CDR3 reads TGTGCCAGCAGCTTAGATGGGGGCCGCCAAGAGACCCAGTACTTC. The chain combines TRBV11-2 with TRBJ2-5; the D gene is possibly TRBD1 (6 bases). V was cut by 0 bases and J by 1 base, with 9 bases left in between. The CDR3 extends over 15 amino acids. Germline V lookup: CDR1 SGHAT, CDR2 FQNNGV.